These T cell receptor beta chains were read from a single sample in a study of blood T cell repertoires in COVID-19. Sequencing was performed with immunoSEQ multiplex PCR; in TCRdb, only in-frame clones are kept and a portion is missing. The table shows 9,500 to 15,000 clones, with about 92% occurring only once. Sequencing was done on a sample of peripheral blood. These receptors were obtained from a man in his sixties or seventies with active COVID-19. Both conserved end residues are part of each CDR3. The D gene is left open where the match is weak. Clone sizes are given selectively: once, few, many, or a class where the clone is expanded.

>TRBV5-1|once|-|TRBJ2-1
CASSLGDSGWGEQFF
TGCGCCAGCAGCTTGGGGGATAGCGGATGGGGTGAGCAGTTCTTC
>TRBV18|-|TRBD1|TRBJ1-3
CASSPPGQGAVIGNTIYF
TGTGCCAGCTCACCACCTGGACAGGGGGCGGTTATTGGAAACACCATATATTTT
>TRBV11-2|-|TRBD1|TRBJ1-1
CATQGQQNTEAFF
TGTGCCACCCAGGGACAGCAGAACACTGAAGCTTTCTTT
>TRBV2|once|TRBD1|TRBJ1-2
CASSEGGTGGRGYTF
TGTGCCAGCAGTGAAGGGGGGACAGGGGGCCGTGGCTACACCTTC
>TRBV2|-|-|TRBJ2-2
CASRPGSTGELFF
TGTGCCAGCAGACCGGGTTCCACCGGGGAGCTGTTTTTT
>TRBV7-2|-|TRBD2|TRBJ2-5
CASSLSFSGGGETQYF
TGTGCCAGCAGCTTATCTTTTAGCGGGGGTGGAGAGACCCAGTACTTC
>TRBV15|-|TRBD2|TRBJ2-2
CATSRPPRTSENTGELFF
TGTGCCACCAGCAGACCTCCGCGGACTAGCGAGAACACCGGGGAGCTGTTTTTT
>TRBV5-1|-|-|TRBJ2-5
CASSLQGRETQYF
TGCGCCAGCAGCTTACAGGGACGAGAGACCCAGTACTTC
>TRBV27|-|-|TRBJ1-1
CASSWNRAMNTEAFF
TGTGCCAGCAGTTGGAACAGGGCCATGAACACTGAAGCTTTCTTT
>TRBV4-2|once|-|TRBJ1-2
CASSQSGGGGYTF
TGTGCCAGCAGCCAATCGGGGGGCGGGGGCTACACCTTC
>TRBV13|-|-|TRBJ1-2
CASSSSVDYGYTF
TGTGCCAGCAGCTCCTCGGTTGATTATGGCTACACCTTC
>TRBV29-1|-|-|TRBJ2-2
CSVDGSNTGELFF
TGCAGCGTTGACGGTTCGAACACCGGGGAGCTGTTTTTT
>TRBV4-1|few|TRBD1|TRBJ1-6
CASSRLPRDRGMSTLHF
TGCGCCAGCAGCCGCCTCCCCCGGGACAGGGGGATGAGCACCCTCCACTTT
>TRBV24-1|-|-|TRBJ1-2
CATSDYGGNGYTF
TGTGCCACCAGTGATTATGGAGGGAATGGCTACACCTTC
>TRBV21-1|-|-|TRBJ2-1
CASSTPSGRVYEQFF
TGTGCCAGCAGCACCCCTAGCGGGAGAGTATATGAGCAGTTCTTC
>TRBV4-2|-|TRBD2|TRBJ2-2
CASKGLRGDGTGELFF
TGTGCCAGCAAGGGGCTGCGGGGGGATGGAACCGGGGAGCTGTTTTTT
>TRBV5-6|-|TRBD1|TRBJ2-1
CASSYDRGPNQFF
TGTGCCAGCAGCTATGACAGGGGGCCTAATCAGTTCTTC
>TRBV9|-|-|TRBJ2-7
CASSVAVGDEQYF
TGTGCCAGCAGCGTAGCTGTGGGCGACGAGCAGTACTTC
>TRBV27|-|-|TRBJ1-1
CASSLIGERAFF
TGTGCCAGCAGTTTAATCGGAGAACGAGCTTTCTTT
>TRBV7-9|-|TRBD1|TRBJ2-5
CASSLGIRGIRVLETQYF
TGTGCCAGCAGCTTAGGGATCAGGGGGATACGCGTCTTGGAGACCCAGTACTTC
>TRBV19|-|-|TRBJ2-2
CASRGQTNTGELFF
TGTGCCAGTAGGGGGCAGACGAACACCGGGGAGCTGTTTTTT
>TRBV19|-|-|TRBJ1-2
CASSTRQEAINYGYTF
TGTGCCAGTAGTACGCGACAGGAGGCAATTAACTATGGCTACACCTTC
>TRBV29-1|-|TRBD1|TRBJ1-5
CSGEGQGANQPQHF
TGCAGCGGTGAAGGACAGGGGGCCAATCAGCCCCAGCATTTT
>TRBV6-2/TRBV6-3|-|-|TRBJ1-1
CASSSRQLGGRKGYTEAFF
TGTGCCAGCAGTTCCCGACAGTTGGGAGGTAGAAAGGGTTACACTGAAGCTTTCTTT
>TRBV7-8|-|TRBD1|TRBJ1-5
CASSSTGKNQPQHF
TGTGCCAGCAGCTCGACAGGGAAGAATCAGCCCCAGCATTTT
>TRBV11-3|-|-|TRBJ2-3
CASSWRGTDTQYF
TGTGCCAGCAGCTGGCGGGGCACAGATACGCAGTATTTT
>TRBV5-1|-|TRBD2|TRBJ2-5
CASSLVPSGTGEETQYF
TGCGCCAGCAGCTTGGTCCCTAGCGGGACTGGGGAGGAGACCCAGTACTTC
>TRBV5-1|-|-|TRBJ2-3
CASSLVFADTQYF
TGCGCCAGCAGCTTGGTGTTCGCAGATACGCAGTATTTT
>TRBV9|-|TRBD1|TRBJ1-2
CASSAGTGPPGYGYTF
TGTGCCAGCAGCGCCGGGACAGGGCCCCCGGGGTATGGCTACACCTTC
>TRBV6-5|-|-|TRBJ1-2
CASSYRQVDRGGYTF
TGTGCCAGCAGTTACCGGCAAGTGGATAGGGGTGGCTACACCTTC
>TRBV10-3|-|TRBD2|TRBJ2-7
CATGPGTSNSYEQYF
TGTGCCACCGGCCCCGGGACTAGTAACTCCTACGAGCAGTACTTC
>TRBV4-3|-|-|TRBJ1-1
CASSQDLVRDVNTEAFF
TGCGCCAGCAGCCAAGATCTAGTGAGGGATGTGAACACTGAAGCTTTCTTT
>TRBV4-2|-|TRBD2|TRBJ2-5
CASSQDKGSSGGGETQYF
TGTGCCAGCAGCCAAGATAAGGGATCCAGCGGGGGGGGAGAGACCCAGTACTTC
>TRBV6-5|-|-|TRBJ2-7
CASRRQRPYEQYF
TGTGCCAGCAGGCGACAGCGACCCTACGAGCAGTACTTC
>TRBV6-5|-|-|TRBJ2-2
CASRPGLLNTGELFF
TGTGCCAGCAGGCCGGGACTCCTGAACACCGGGGAGCTGTTTTTT
>TRBV11-3|-|-|TRBJ1-6
CASSSGDSPLHF
TGTGCCAGCAGCTCGGGGGATTCACCCCTCCACTTT
>TRBV18|-|-|TRBJ2-7
CASSPVSVRTYEQYF
TGTGCCAGCTCACCAGTGTCCGTCAGAACCTACGAGCAGTACTTC
>TRBV7-9|-|TRBD2|TRBJ2-3
CASSFRGGGTDTQYF
TGTGCCAGCAGCTTCCGGGGAGGGGGCACAGATACGCAGTATTTT
>TRBV7-9|-|TRBD1|TRBJ2-7
CASSLGRDRDFYEQYF
TGTGCCAGCAGCTTAGGGAGGGACAGGGATTTCTACGAGCAGTACTTC
>TRBV5-4|-|-|TRBJ2-1
CASSRGVSSYNEQFF
TGTGCCAGCAGCCGTGGTGTTAGCTCCTACAATGAGCAGTTCTTC
>TRBV11-3|-|TRBD1|TRBJ2-7
CASTPGQGSSYEQYF
TGTGCCAGCACCCCGGGACAGGGGAGCTCCTACGAGCAGTACTTC
>TRBV5-1|-|TRBD2|TRBJ2-7
CASSTPPSGTYEQYF
TGCGCCAGCAGCACTCCCCCTAGCGGGACCTACGAGCAGTACTTC
>TRBV24-1|-|TRBD2|TRBJ2-2
CATSEWGGHNTGELFF
TGTGCCACCAGTGAGTGGGGGGGTCACAACACCGGGGAGCTGTTTTTT
>TRBV5-1|-|-|TRBJ2-5
CASQVSTDQETQYF
TGCGCCAGTCAAGTTTCGACAGACCAAGAGACCCAGTACTTC
>TRBV11-3|once|-|TRBJ1-1
CASSFDSQNTEAFF
TGTGCCAGCAGCTTTGACTCCCAGAACACTGAAGCTTTCTTT
>TRBV5-1|-|TRBD1|TRBJ2-7
CASSLGGTGRGEQYF
TGCGCCAGCAGCTTGGGTGGGACAGGTCGGGGCGAGCAGTACTTC
>TRBV7-2|-|TRBD2|TRBJ2-3
CASSTRGGASGTDTQYF
TGTGCCAGCAGCACACGGGGGGGGGCGTCTGGCACAGATACGCAGTATTTT
>TRBV5-4|-|-|TRBJ1-1
CASSLDTGNAFF
TGTGCCAGCAGCTTGGATACAGGGAATGCTTTCTTT
>TRBV6-5|-|-|TRBJ2-3
CASSYAADTDTQYF
TGTGCCAGCAGTTACGCCGCGGACACAGATACGCAGTATTTT
>TRBV4-3|-|-|TRBJ2-1
CASSQGTSTYNEQFF
TGCGCCAGCAGCCAAGGTACTTCTACCTACAATGAGCAGTTCTTC
>TRBV5-4|-|-|TRBJ2-2
CASSLGVVLNTGELFF
TGTGCCAGCAGCTTGGGTGTCGTCCTGAACACCGGGGAGCTGTTTTTT
>TRBV11-3|-|TRBD2|TRBJ2-7
CASSPSGGRSYEQYF
TGTGCCAGCAGCCCTAGCGGGGGGCGCTCCTACGAGCAGTACTTC
>TRBV5-5|-|TRBD2|TRBJ2-1
CASSLEGTGRNEQFF
TGTGCCAGCAGCTTGGAAGGGACCGGGAGGAATGAGCAGTTCTTC
>TRBV27|-|TRBD1|TRBJ2-3
CASTDRGPIDTQYF
TGTGCCAGCACGGACAGGGGGCCGATAGATACGCAGTATTTT
>TRBV6-5|-|TRBD1|TRBJ1-5
CASRGDRISNQPQHF
TGTGCCAGCAGGGGGGACAGGATTAGCAATCAGCCCCAGCATTTT
>TRBV3-1/TRBV3-2|-|-|TRBJ1-2
CASSQDYRSEGYTF
TGTGCCAGCAGCCAAGATTACAGGTCAGAAGGCTACACCTTC